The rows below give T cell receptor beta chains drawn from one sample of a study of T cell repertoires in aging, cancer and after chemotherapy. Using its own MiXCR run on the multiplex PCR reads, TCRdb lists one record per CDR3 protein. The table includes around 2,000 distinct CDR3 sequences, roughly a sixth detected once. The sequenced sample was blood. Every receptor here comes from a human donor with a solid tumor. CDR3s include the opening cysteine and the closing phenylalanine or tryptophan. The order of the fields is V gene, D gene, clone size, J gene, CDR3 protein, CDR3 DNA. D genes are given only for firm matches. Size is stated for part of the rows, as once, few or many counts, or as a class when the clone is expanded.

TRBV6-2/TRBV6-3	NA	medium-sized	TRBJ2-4	CASSFSGPIAKNIQYF	TGTGCCAGCAGTTTTTCCGGGCCCATAGCCAAAAACATTCAGTACTTC
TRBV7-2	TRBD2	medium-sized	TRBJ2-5	CASSLGTSGGAGETQYF	TGTGCCAGCAGCTTAGGGACTAGCGGGGGGGCCGGGGAGACCCAGTACTTC
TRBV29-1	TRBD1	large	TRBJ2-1	CSVVRGLHSYNEQFF	TGCAGCGTTGTAAGGGGGCTACACTCCTACAATGAGCAGTTCTTC
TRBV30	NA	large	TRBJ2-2	CAWSLAGGELFF	TGTGCCTGGAGCCTTGCTGGCGGGGAGCTGTTTTTT
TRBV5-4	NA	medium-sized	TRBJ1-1	CASSSPGGTEAFF	TGTGCCAGCAGCTCACCAGGTGGCACTGAAGCTTTCTTT
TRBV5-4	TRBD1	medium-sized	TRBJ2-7	CASSARGQGLYEQYF	TGTGCCAGCAGCGCCCGAGGACAGGGGCTCTACGAGCAGTACTTC
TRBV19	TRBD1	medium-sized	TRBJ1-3	CASRDRSLSGNTIYF	TGTGCCAGCCGGGACAGGAGCCTCTCTGGAAACACCATATATTTT
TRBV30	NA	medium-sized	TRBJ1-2	CAHALFDLERGYTF	TGTGCCCACGCCCTGTTCGATTTGGAGAGGGGCTACACCTTC
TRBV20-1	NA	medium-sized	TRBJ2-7	CSASGGANSEQYF	TGCAGTGCCTCTGGGGGGGCAAACTCTGAGCAGTACTTC
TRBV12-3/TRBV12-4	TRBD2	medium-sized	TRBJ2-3	CASRSGTSGLTDTQYF	TGTGCCAGCAGATCCGGGACTAGCGGACTCACAGATACGCAGTATTTT
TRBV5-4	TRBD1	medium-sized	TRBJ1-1	CASSLEGTGNTEAFF	TGTGCCAGCAGCTTGGAGGGGACAGGAAACACTGAAGCTTTCTTT
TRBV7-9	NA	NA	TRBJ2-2	CASTLRGDGELFF	TGTGCCAGCACCTTAAGGGGAGACGGGGAGCTGTTTTTT
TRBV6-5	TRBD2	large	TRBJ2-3	CASSRASGGYTDTQYF	TGTGCCAGCAGTCGGGCTAGCGGGGGATACACAGATACGCAGTATTTT
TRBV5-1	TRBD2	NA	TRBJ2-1	CDSSLAPGLAYNEQFF	TGTGACAGCAGCTTAGCGCCGGGACTAGCGTACAATGAGCAGTTCTTC
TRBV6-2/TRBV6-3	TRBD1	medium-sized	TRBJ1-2	CASSYSPGGDIYGYTF	TGTGCCAGCAGTTACTCCCCAGGGGGGGATATCTATGGCTACACCTTC
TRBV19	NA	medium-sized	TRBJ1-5	CASSRPEGGISQPQHF	TGTGCCAGTAGTAGACCCGAGGGAGGCATAAGTCAGCCCCAGCATTTT
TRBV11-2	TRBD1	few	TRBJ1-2	CASSPDRAGHGYTF	TGTGCCAGCAGCCCCGACAGGGCTGGTCATGGCTACACCTTC
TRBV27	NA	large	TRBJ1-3	CASSPSARPGGNTIYF	TGTGCCAGCAGTCCCTCCGCGCGGCCCGGTGGAAACACCATATATTTT
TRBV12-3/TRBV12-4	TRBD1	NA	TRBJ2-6	CASGRQGTTKANVLTF	TGTGCCAGCGGAAGACAGGGAACGACTAAGGCCAACGTCCTGACTTTC
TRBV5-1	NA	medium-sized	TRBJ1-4	CASSSVDLTTNEKLFF	TGCGCCAGCAGCTCAGTGGACCTTACAACTAATGAAAAACTGTTTTTT
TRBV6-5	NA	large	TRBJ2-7	CASLSASRTYEQYF	TGTGCCAGCCTTTCGGCTAGCCGAACCTACGAGCAGTACTTC
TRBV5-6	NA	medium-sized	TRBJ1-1	CASSLDAGVNTEAFF	TGTGCCAGCAGCTTGGACGCCGGCGTGAACACTGAAGCTTTCTTT
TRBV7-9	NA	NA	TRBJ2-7	CASSGLGTREQYF	TGTGCCAGCAGCGGGCTTGGGACTCGCGAGCAGTACTTC
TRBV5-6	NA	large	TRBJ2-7	CASSLGGPYEQYF	TGTGCCAGCAGCTTGGGGGGGCCCTACGAGCAGTACTTC
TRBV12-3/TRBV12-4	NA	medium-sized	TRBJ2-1	CASSLGGGGSYNEQFF	TGTGCCAGCAGTCTCGGGGGAGGGGGATCCTACAATGAGCAGTTCTTC
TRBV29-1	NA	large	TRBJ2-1	CSVEKRAPPSSYNEQFF	TGCAGCGTTGAGAAGCGGGCCCCCCCGAGCTCCTACAATGAGCAGTTCTTC
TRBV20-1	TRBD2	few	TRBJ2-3	CSASPGGPSDTQYF	TGCAGTGCTAGCCCGGGGGGGCCCTCAGATACGCAGTATTTT
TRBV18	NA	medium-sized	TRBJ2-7	CASSSSTALYEQYF	TGTGCCAGCTCATCGTCGACAGCCCTCTACGAGCAGTACTTC
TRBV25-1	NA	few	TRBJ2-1	CASSRGLGGYNEQFF	TGTGCCAGCAGTAGAGGGTTAGGGGGGTACAATGAGCAGTTCTTC
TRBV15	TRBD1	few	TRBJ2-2	CATSSVTGDTGELFF	TGTGCCACCAGCAGTGTAACAGGGGACACCGGGGAGCTGTTTTTT
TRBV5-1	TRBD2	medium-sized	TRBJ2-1	CASSSEIAGAYNEQFF	TGCGCCAGCAGCTCGGAAATAGCGGGGGCCTACAATGAGCAGTTCTTC